These 25 T cell receptor beta chains were all obtained from the same sample, sequenced in a study of cytomegalovirus exposure and HLA in healthy donors. The PCR employed 60 Vbeta primers together with 13 Jbeta primers. Sequencing was performed with immunoSEQ multiplex PCR; in TCRdb, only in-frame clones are kept and a portion is missing. The repertoire includes about 170,000 clones, around 77% of them detected once, and about 3.1% sits in the top ten. Sequenced sample: PBMCs. The receptors derive from a female donor in good health and CMV-seronegative.

The CDR3 reads CASSPRQGQVNTEAFF. CDR3 bases: TGTGCCAGCAGCCCACGACAGGGGCAGGTGAACACTGAAGCTTTCTTT. The gene calls are TRBV7-8 and TRBJ1-1, with 8 bases identical to TRBD1. V was pared by 5 bases and J by 0 bases, with 8 bases of the junction left unmatched. Germline CDR1 SGHVS, CDR2 FQNEAQ. The CDR3 extends over 16 amino acids.

This sequence joins TRBV7-2 and TRBJ2-6; TRBD2 agrees at 7 bases. Per the germline V gene, CDR1 is SGHTA and CDR2 is FQGNSA. CDR3 length equals 16 residues. With V trimmed by 0 bases and J by 4 bases, 3 bases remained unmatched. The CDR3, as DNA: TGTGCCAGCAGCTTAGCGGGGGGGGTCGGGGCCAACGTCCTGACTTTC. Translating gives CASSLAGGVGANVLTF.

The chain uses TRBV7-2 and TRBJ1-4, with D perhaps TRBD1 (5 bases). The CDR3 contains 16 residues. The germline V gene has CDR1 SGHTA and CDR2 FQGNSA. The V end was cut by 3 bases, the J end by 4 bases, with 15 bases between. Here the CDR3 reads CASSLRMAGDNEKLFF. CDR3 nucleotide sequence: TGTGCCAGCAGCTTGCGTATGGCGGGGGATAATGAAAAACTGTTTTTT.

This clone was seen just once. The chain combines TRBV11-2 with TRBJ2-3, with 7 bases lining up with TRBD1. Germline V CDR1 and CDR2: SGHAT, FQNNGV. Germline trimming cut 5 bases from V and 5 bases from J; bases unmatched to any gene: 10. The CDR3 extends over 15 amino acids. The CDR3 nucleotides are TGTGCCAGCAGCCGAGGGACAGCTTGGGGAGATACGCAGTATTTT. As protein: CASSRGTAWGDTQYF.

This rearrangement joins TRBV6-6 to TRBJ1-6; no firm D call. Germline-derived CDR1 and CDR2 are MNHNY and SVGAGI (reference sequence). V was pared by 2 bases and J by 15 bases, with 14 bases between. This CDR3 spans 13 amino acids. The CDR3, as DNA: TGTGCCAGCAGTTACGGCGGGGAAGTAGTCCTCCACTTT. Its protein product is CASSYGGEVVLHF.

The genes are TRBV6-1 and TRBJ1-6, with 9 bases that match TRBD1. There are 14 residues in the CDR3. Germline-derived CDR1 and CDR2 are MNHNS and SASEGT. V lost 7 bases, J lost 5 bases, and 3 bases stayed unmatched. The CDR3 is CASTRQGDNSPLHF. The DNA for the CDR3 is TGTGCCAGCACCAGACAGGGGGATAATTCACCCCTCCACTTT.

The V call is TRBV4-1, the J call TRBJ2-7; 11 bases agree with TRBD1. CDR3 length equals 15 residues. Germline CDR1 is MGHRA and CDR2 is YSYEKL. With 3 bases clipped from V and 2 bases from J, the junction kept 3 bases outside the gene matches. CDR3 amino acids: CASSQDRGPTYEQYF. CDR3 coding DNA: TGCGCCAGCAGCCAGGACAGGGGGCCAACCTACGAGCAGTACTTC.

The chain couples TRBV7-3 to TRBJ2-3; no reliable D call. V gave up 3 bases and J gave up 0 bases, with 10 bases separating them. The CDR3 spans 15 residues. Germline CDR1 and CDR2: SGHTA and FQGTGA. The CDR3 loop reads CASSFSGFSTDTQYF. The CDR3 DNA follows: TGTGCCAGCAGCTTCTCCGGTTTTAGCACAGATACGCAGTATTTT.

A word on this clone: The junction departs from germline at one end; a sequencing error may be responsible. The genes are TRBV19 and TRBJ2-1; 9 nucleotides agree with TRBD1. Per the germline V gene, CDR1 is LNHDA and CDR2 is SQIVND (reference sequence). The CDR3 loop spans 12 amino acids. The CDR3 here is CASSIIGQGTIF. The CDR3 DNA is TGTGCCAGTAGTATCATCGGACAGGGGACGATCTTC.

The J gene is TRBJ2-3, the V gene TRBV28; D may be TRBD1 (6 bases). This CDR3 spans 15 amino acids. Trimming took off 2 bases at V and 1 base at J, with 10 bases between the two ends. CDR1 and CDR2 (germline): MDHEN, SYDVKM. In nucleotides, the CDR3 is TGTGCCAGCAGTTTAGCGAGACAGGGCACAGATACGCAGTATTTT. Its protein product is CASSLARQGTDTQYF.

The gene calls are TRBV28 and TRBJ1-5; 7 nucleotides line up with TRBD1. This CDR3 region has 15 residues. CDR1 is MDHEN and CDR2 is SYDVKM in the germline V gene. The J segment lost 6 bases and the V segment lost 3 bases, leaving 8 bases of the junction unmatched. The CDR3 bases are TGTGCCAGCAGTTTCTCTCACGGGACAGCTCAGCCCCAGCATTTT. It specifies CASSFSHGTAQPQHF.

The chain recombines TRBV19 with TRBJ1-2; a weak D match, TRBD1 (6 bases). This CDR3 region has 16 residues. CDR1 and CDR2 (germline): LNHDA, SQIVND (reference sequence). Trimming left V 5 bases short and J 6 bases short, with 22 bases between. CDR3 sequence: CASSPSPGGGANGYTF. The CDR3 DNA is TGTGCCAGTAGTCCCTCCCCCGGCGGGGGCGCAAATGGCTACACCTTC.

The chain combines TRBV23-1 with TRBJ1-4; D is unresolved. TRBV23-1 counts as an open reading frame of uncertain function. The V end was cut by 0 bases, the J end by 8 bases, with 10 bases between. This CDR3 spans 14 amino acids. The CDR3 DNA reads TGCGCCAGCAGTCAATCTTGCCGGAGCGAAAAACTGTTTTTT. This codes for CASSQSCRSEKLFF.

CDR3 sequence (DNA): TGTGCCAGCAGCGGACCTAGCGGGGGGACCAACATTCAGTACTTC. It is translated as CASSGPSGGTNIQYF. V and J are TRBV7-9 and TRBJ2-4; TRBD2 matches at 11 bases. V was pared by 5 bases and J by 7 bases, with 7 bases of the junction left unmatched. This CDR3 is 15 amino acids long. Germline V lookup: CDR1 SEHNR, CDR2 FQNEAQ (reference sequence).

This chain links TRBV5-1 with TRBJ2-1; TRBD2 matches 7 bases. Germline-derived CDR1 and CDR2 are SGHRS and YFSETQ. This CDR3 is 16 amino acids long. Trimming at V came to 3 bases and at J to 6 bases, leaving 12 bases not matched to a gene. The CDR3 spells CASSSRRGRVGNEQFF. DNA of the CDR3: TGCGCCAGCAGCTCCCGGCGAGGGAGGGTCGGCAATGAGCAGTTCTTC.

This clone was observed a handful of times. The chain couples TRBV19 to TRBJ2-1; a possible D gene is TRBD2 (6 bases). CDR3 length equals 14 residues. Germline loops: CDR1 LNHDA, CDR2 SQIVND (reference sequence). V was cut by 7 bases and J by 3 bases, with 13 bases left in between. The CDR3 spells CASKGGDFYNEQFF. CDR3 in DNA: TGTGCCAGTAAAGGAGGGGACTTCTACAATGAGCAGTTCTTC.

The chain couples TRBV7-9 to TRBJ1-3; no reliable D call. Germline V gene lookup returns CDR1 SEHNR and CDR2 FQNEAQ (reference sequence). V dropped 5 bases and J dropped 0 bases, with 5 bases sitting between them. This CDR3 has 13 amino acids. The CDR3 DNA reads TGTGCCAGCAGCGGGAGCTCTGGAAACACCATATATTTT. It translates to CASSGSSGNTIYF.

Comments on this clone: Additional DNA sequences in this sample encode the identical CDR3. The J gene is TRBJ1-2, the V gene TRBV5-5, with D possibly TRBD1 on 6 matching bases. Germline loops: CDR1 SGHKS, CDR2 YYEKEE (reference sequence). V was shortened by 4 bases and J by 2 bases, with 9 bases between the two germline ends. The CDR3 is made up of 13 amino acids. The CDR3 loop reads CASSPDRNYGYTF. CDR3 nucleotides: TGTGCCAGCAGCCCGGACAGAAACTATGGCTACACCTTC. Full variable domain (remainder filled in from reference TRBV5-5 and TRBJ1-2): DAGVTQSPTHLIKTRGQQVTLRCSPISGHKSVSWYQQVLGQGPQFIFQYYEKEERGRGNFPDRFSARQFPNYSSELNVNALLLGDSALYLCASSPDRNYGYTFGSGTRLTVV.

The V gene is TRBV18, the J gene TRBJ1-1; D may be TRBD1 (5 bases). The length of the CDR3 is 12 residues. The V gene's germline CDR1 is KGHSH and CDR2 LQKENI. V was clipped by 6 bases and J by 7 bases, with 12 bases between them. The CDR3 loop is CASSQDSLEAFF. For the CDR3, the DNA is TGTGCCAGCTCCCAAGACAGTCTTGAAGCTTTCTTT. The entire variable domain, with the rest obtained from reference TRBV18 and TRBJ1-1, is as follows: NAGVMQNPRHLVRRRGQEARLRCSPMKGHSHVYWYRQLPEEGLKFMVYLQKENIIDESGMPKERFSAEFPKEGPSILRIQQVVRGDSAAYFCASSQDSLEAFFGQGTRLTVV.

The rearrangement links TRBV11-2 to TRBJ1-4; TRBD1 matches at 8 bases. V was clipped by 6 bases and J by 7 bases; unmatched bases: 10. Per the germline V gene, CDR1 is SGHAT and CDR2 is FQNNGV. The CDR3 consists of 15 residues. The CDR3 coding sequence is TGTGCCAGCAGACGACTGGACAGGGTATTTGAAAAACTGTTTTTT. Protein: CASRRLDRVFEKLFF.

The CDR3 coding sequence is TGTGCCAGTAGTATAGGGACAGGGAGCTCCTACGAGCAGTACTTC. Amino acids: CASSIGTGSSYEQYF. The chain uses TRBV19 and TRBJ2-7; 8 bases are a match to TRBD1. This CDR3 is 15 amino acids long. V trimming: 1 base; J trimming: 0 bases; junction bases outside the gene matches: 2. Germline CDR1 and CDR2: LNHDA and SQIVND (reference sequence). Full variable domain (missing parts from reference TRBV19 and TRBJ2-7): DGGITQSPKYLFRKEGQNVTLSCEQNLNHDAMYWYRQDPGQGLRLIYYSQIVNDFQKGDIAEGYSVSREKKESFPLTVTSAQKNPTAFYLCASSIGTGSSYEQYFGPGTRLTVT.

This sequence joins TRBV5-1 and TRBJ2-7, with 8 bases lining up with TRBD2. The CDR3 length is 15 residues. With 4 bases clipped from V and 0 bases from J, the junction kept 6 bases outside the gene matches. From germline, CDR1 is SGHRS and CDR2 YFSETQ. The CDR3 loop reads CASSLGSGSSYEQYF. The CDR3 DNA reads as TGCGCCAGCAGCCTGGGAAGCGGGAGCTCCTACGAGCAGTACTTC.

This sequence joins TRBV19 and TRBJ1-1; D may be TRBD1 (5 bases). CDR1 and CDR2 (germline): LNHDA, SQIVND (reference sequence). The length of the CDR3 is 16 residues. V lost 5 bases and J lost 0, with 16 bases in between. The CDR3 is CASSYLPGGLNTEAFF. The DNA for the CDR3 is TGTGCCAGTAGTTATCTCCCGGGGGGGTTGAACACTGAAGCTTTCTTT.

This clone was found once. This chain links TRBV11-2 with TRBJ2-1, with TRBD2 matching 14 bases. CDR1 is SGHAT and CDR2 is FQNNGV in the germline V gene. Unmatched junction bases numbered 10, after V lost 8 bases and J lost 7 bases. The length of the CDR3 is 16 residues. The CDR3 loop reads CASQQPGTSGGNEQFF. The CDR3 DNA reads TGTGCCAGCCAGCAACCGGGGACTAGCGGGGGAAATGAGCAGTTCTTC.

The rearrangement uses TRBV4-3 and TRBJ2-7, with unresolved D. Looked up from germline, CDR1 is LGHNA and CDR2 is YSLEER. This CDR3 has 13 amino acids. V lost 3 bases, J lost 3 bases, and 9 bases lay in between. The CDR3 here is CASSQDTVYEQYF. The CDR3 DNA reads TGCGCCAGCAGCCAGGATACAGTCTACGAGCAGTACTTC.